This T cell receptor (beta chain) emerged from a study of shared clonotypes between healthy human individuals (dated by TCRdb to between 2020 and 2021). With regard to the full study: A few men and two women, aged 18 to 49 years, made up the cohort. Libraries were prepared and TCR repertoires were sequenced by different laboratories using diverse techniques, in order to increase sequencing depth and limit assay-specific biases. For each donor, CD4 naive and CD4 memory were each run on three plates, CD8 naive on two plates, and CD8 memory on one plate. The study deeply sequenced blood TCR repertoires of about 5 healthy adults to estimate repertoire size and the extent of clonotype sharing between individuals. Between about 0.94 and 10 billion PBMCs per donor were obtained by leukapheresis. The paper's findings and limits, for the study overall: Compared with non-shared clonotypes, clonotypes shared by all four sorted-subset donors had higher generation probabilities. The small number of donors limited the genetic and exposure-history diversity represented. Larger estimated clonotype richness was generally found for naive subsets than for memory subsets. Sampling was limited to blood, and TCR repertoires in tissue likely differ from TCR repertoires in blood. Incomplete sequencing was indicated by rarefaction of sorted-subset datasets, despite the large sequencing depth. Pairwise subsampling indicated that sequencing depth was expected to affect the degree of clonotype sharing among donors. Across a handful of donors, roughly 5.1% of naive CD4, roughly 3.8% of naive CD8, roughly 2.2% of memory CD4, and 0.3% to 0.45% of memory CD8 clonotypes were shared.

Donors were healthy HIV-negative adults with no recently reported acute infections or vaccinations. All donors were Caucasian adults living in Nashville, Tennessee, USA. CD4+ T cells were enriched by magnetic negative selection; naive cells were then positively selected on CD45RA, and the negative fraction formed the memory subset. Blood was collected by leukapheresis, and PBMCs were isolated by Ficoll-Histopaque density gradient centrifugation and then cryopreserved in liquid nitrogen vapor phase. Purity and quantity of every magnetically sorted T cell population were checked by analytical flow cytometry. From each sorted fraction, genomic DNA was isolated and quantified by UV absorbance on a Nanodrop 2000c. Using the deep immunoSEQ assay, TCR CDR3 regions were amplified from genomic DNA by multiplex PCR. Genomic DNA extracted from each cell subset was distributed evenly over all wells of several immunoSEQ 96-well plates, and each plate served as one replicate. For sorted subsets, each replicate PCR was loaded with approximately 200 ng genomic DNA, equivalent to 30,000 or so T cell genomes. The purified libraries were quantified using a Qubit 3.0 fluorometer, sized with a Bioanalyzer 2100, and then quantified again using the KAPA Library Quantification kit. A separate single-read 150-cycle Illumina NextSeq 550 flow cell was used to sequence each immunoSEQ 96-well plate. In the authors' own workflow: Because the immunoSEQ output included only junctional sequences and no quality scores, the filtering could not be the same as the filtering used for full-length reads. To assign V/J genes and CDR3, sequences were annotated against IMGT germline references using PyIR, a Python wrapper for IgBLAST v1.9. Any read was removed if the V/J assignment was weak (E-value above 1e-6), the CDR3 was missing, or the read contained stop codons, out-of-frame junctions, or ambiguous translated residues. V3J clonotypes were defined as sequences sharing the same inferred V gene, J gene, and CDR3 amino acid sequence. Percentage overlap between repertoires was computed as shared unique clonotypes divided by the size of the smaller repertoire. Richness of each repertoire was evaluated using RTK rarefaction, the Chao1 estimator, and Recon v2.1 estimates of unobserved clonotypes. OLGA was used to compute generation probabilities for all TCRbeta clonotypes that the gDNA method yielded from a handful of donors. Held by TCRdb, this immuneACCESS table contains in-frame sequences only and omits some clones. Under half of the omission traces to an unresolved V gene where checked; the cause of the rest is unknown. The V and J calls and clone size come from that table; D and trimming were worked out from the DNA. The sample table lists roughly 2 million clones, 90% to 95% of them with a count of one. The leading ten clones occupy about 0.13% of the sample.

In regard to this clone: The specificity of this receptor is unknown. No much larger clone exists at a distance of one base, and base qualities are not known.

Specimen: naive CD4+ T cells sorted from blood. The sample's cell subset or site label is to be understood as: CD45RA+ positively selected. This clonotype was obtained from a young man in good health.

The nucleotides are TGCGCCAGCAGCTTACAGGTTTCATCCGGGGAGCTGTTTTTT. It codes for CASSLQVSSGELFF. In this chain, TRBV5-1 is recombined with TRBJ2-2, with TRBD1 perhaps the D gene, on 5 matching bases. The germline V gene yields SGHRS for CDR1 and YFSETQ for CDR2. V loses 2 bases of germline sequence and J loses 6 bases, and the interval between the two ends is 11 bases. The CDR3, cysteine through phenylalanine, is 14 amino acids long. Only the CDR3 part of the read is kept: 42 bases, read in frame from the first base.